A selection of T cell receptor beta chains follows, all from one sample in a study of response to subunit inactivated influenza vaccine. TCRdb re-derived calls from the RT-PCR reads in MiXCR, one entry per CDR3 protein. The sample includes about 530,000 distinct CDR3 sequences, 10% to 15% of them seen just once. Here the sequenced sample was PBMCs from blood, taken on the day of vaccination. These receptors were collected from a man aged 50 or older who received an inactivated influenza vaccine. CDR3s include the opening cysteine and the closing phenylalanine or tryptophan. Fields, in order: clone size, J gene, V gene, D gene, CDR3 protein, CDR3 DNA. D genes are given only for firm matches. Clone size, where shown, is once, few, many, or a class for clones that have expanded.

abundance: -; j_gene: TRBJ2-1; v_gene: TRBV30; d_gene: -; CDR3aa: CARKWAGDNEQFF; CDR3nt: TGTGCCCGGAAATGGGCGGGTGACAATGAGCAGTTCTTC
abundance: -; j_gene: TRBJ1-1; v_gene: TRBV18; d_gene: -; CDR3aa: CASSPPNSGGGGEAFF; CDR3nt: TGTGCCAGCTCACCACCTAACAGCGGAGGAGGGGGGGAAGCTTTCTTT
abundance: -; j_gene: TRBJ2-1; v_gene: TRBV6-1; d_gene: TRBD2; CDR3aa: CASRPTTGGGDNEQFF; CDR3nt: TGTGCCAGCAGACCAACGACAGGCGGGGGGGACAATGAGCAGTTCTTC
abundance: -; j_gene: TRBJ2-6; v_gene: TRBV6-1; d_gene: -; CDR3aa: CASTIDSSGTNVLTF; CDR3nt: TGTGCCAGCACCATAGATAGCTCTGGGACCAACGTCCTGACTTTC
abundance: few; j_gene: TRBJ2-3; v_gene: TRBV19; d_gene: TRBD1; CDR3aa: CASRKSGTGNVMGQYF; CDR3nt: TGTGCCAGTAGGAAATCCGGGACAGGGAACGTAATGGGGCAGTATTTT
abundance: few; j_gene: TRBJ2-3; v_gene: TRBV20-1; d_gene: -; CDR3aa: CSARESGVRTDTQYF; CDR3nt: TGCAGTGCTAGAGAATCGGGAGTGCGCACAGATACGCAGTATTTT
abundance: -; j_gene: TRBJ2-5; v_gene: TRBV11-2; d_gene: TRBD1; CDR3aa: CASSSGDRWYQETQYF; CDR3nt: TGTGCCAGCAGCTCCGGGGACAGGTGGTACCAAGAGACCCAGTACTTC
abundance: many; j_gene: TRBJ1-1; v_gene: TRBV27; d_gene: TRBD1; CDR3aa: CASRQGTGRLYTEAFF; CDR3nt: TGTGCCAGCAGGCAAGGGACAGGGCGATTATACACTGAAGCTTTCTTT
abundance: few; j_gene: TRBJ2-5; v_gene: TRBV20-1; d_gene: -; CDR3aa: CSAFGGQETQYF; CDR3nt: TGCAGTGCCTTTGGGGGACAAGAGACCCAGTACTTC
abundance: -; j_gene: TRBJ2-7; v_gene: TRBV5-1; d_gene: -; CDR3aa: CASSLDTPYEQYF; CDR3nt: TGCGCCAGCAGCTTAGACACCCCCTACGAGCAGTACTTC
abundance: -; j_gene: TRBJ2-7; v_gene: TRBV5-1; d_gene: TRBD1; CDR3aa: CASSWRTGASYEQYF; CDR3nt: TGCGCCAGCAGCTGGAGGACAGGAGCGTCCTACGAGCAGTACTTC
abundance: many; j_gene: TRBJ2-3; v_gene: TRBV12-3/TRBV12-4; d_gene: TRBD2; CDR3aa: CASSAFLLAGATDTQYF; CDR3nt: TGTGCCAGCAGTGCCTTCTTACTAGCGGGGGCCACAGATACGCAGTATTTT
abundance: many; j_gene: TRBJ2-3; v_gene: TRBV12-3/TRBV12-4; d_gene: -; CDR3aa: CASSFGAGGYTQYF; CDR3nt: TGTGCCAGCAGTTTCGGTGCAGGGGGGTATACGCAGTATTTT
abundance: few; j_gene: TRBJ2-1; v_gene: TRBV2; d_gene: -; CDR3aa: CASSELINNEQFF; CDR3nt: TGTGCCAGCAGTGAGCTAATTAACAATGAGCAGTTCTTC
abundance: -; j_gene: TRBJ2-7; v_gene: TRBV18; d_gene: TRBD1; CDR3aa: CASSFQGARYEQYF; CDR3nt: TGTGCCAGCTCATTCCAGGGGGCGAGGTACGAGCAGTACTTC
abundance: -; j_gene: TRBJ2-1; v_gene: TRBV4-2; d_gene: TRBD2; CDR3aa: CASSQQGGRGYNEQFF; CDR3nt: TGTGCCAGCAGCCAGCAAGGCGGGAGGGGGTACAATGAGCAGTTCTTC
abundance: few; j_gene: TRBJ2-7; v_gene: TRBV27; d_gene: -; CDR3aa: CASSPRLGGEQYF; CDR3nt: TGTGCCAGCAGTCCCAGGTTGGGGGGCGAGCAGTACTTC
abundance: -; j_gene: TRBJ2-3; v_gene: TRBV5-1; d_gene: TRBD1; CDR3aa: CASSLDDRGVTDTQYF; CDR3nt: TGCGCCAGCAGCTTGGATGACAGGGGAGTCACAGATACGCAGTATTTT
abundance: -; j_gene: TRBJ2-5; v_gene: TRBV9; d_gene: TRBD1; CDR3aa: CASSPFGTASQETQYF; CDR3nt: TGTGCCAGCAGCCCCTTCGGGACAGCCTCGCAAGAGACCCAGTACTTC
abundance: many; j_gene: TRBJ2-1; v_gene: TRBV12-3/TRBV12-4; d_gene: -; CDR3aa: CASTGTSADFNEQFF; CDR3nt: TGTGCCAGCACCGGGACCTCCGCCGACTTTAATGAGCAGTTCTTC
abundance: few; j_gene: TRBJ2-1; v_gene: TRBV7-2; d_gene: TRBD2; CDR3aa: CASSLVLGGGRNEQFF; CDR3nt: TGTGCCAGCAGCTTAGTTCTCGGGGGAGGGCGCAATGAGCAGTTCTTC
abundance: few; j_gene: TRBJ2-5; v_gene: TRBV27; d_gene: -; CDR3aa: CASSHRGKETQYF; CDR3nt: TGTGCCAGCAGTCACCGGGGCAAAGAGACCCAGTACTTC
abundance: many; j_gene: TRBJ2-1; v_gene: TRBV6-2/TRBV6-3; d_gene: -; CDR3aa: CASSYSSSGQNNEQFF; CDR3nt: TGTGCCAGCAGTTACTCGAGTTCGGGACAAAACAATGAGCAGTTCTTC
abundance: -; j_gene: TRBJ2-5; v_gene: TRBV20-1; d_gene: -; CDR3aa: CSARRLGAWETQYF; CDR3nt: TGCAGTGCGCGGCGTTTAGGGGCTTGGGAGACCCAGTACTTC
abundance: -; j_gene: TRBJ1-3; v_gene: TRBV20-1; d_gene: -; CDR3aa: CSARGTAGNTIYF; CDR3nt: TGCAGTGCTCGTGGGACTGCTGGAAACACCATATATTTT
abundance: -; j_gene: TRBJ2-4; v_gene: TRBV27; d_gene: TRBD2; CDR3aa: CASSRSGGEGKNIQYF; CDR3nt: TGTGCCAGCTCCCGGTCGGGGGGGGAGGGCAAAAACATTCAGTACTTC
abundance: -; j_gene: TRBJ1-6; v_gene: TRBV3-1; d_gene: -; CDR3aa: CASSQSGFSLHF; CDR3nt: TGTGCCAGCAGCCAGTCAGGGTTTTCCCTCCACTTT
abundance: -; j_gene: TRBJ2-1; v_gene: TRBV12-3/TRBV12-4; d_gene: TRBD2; CDR3aa: CASSPLSGGAYNEQFF; CDR3nt: TGTGCCAGCAGTCCACTTAGCGGGGGGGCCTACAATGAGCAGTTCTTC
abundance: many; j_gene: TRBJ2-7; v_gene: TRBV27; d_gene: TRBD1; CDR3aa: CASSEGTGGYEQYF; CDR3nt: TGCGCCAGCAGCGAAGGGACAGGGGGCTACGAGCAGTACTTC
abundance: many; j_gene: TRBJ1-6; v_gene: TRBV2; d_gene: -; CDR3aa: CASSELGSSYNSPLHF; CDR3nt: TGTGCCAGCAGTGAACTGGGCAGCTCCTATAATTCACCCCTCCACTTT
abundance: -; j_gene: TRBJ1-3; v_gene: TRBV28; d_gene: -; CDR3aa: CASSSTRVPAAGNTIYF; CDR3nt: TGTGCCAGCAGTTCCACCAGGGTCCCGGCTGCTGGAAACACCATATATTTT
abundance: many; j_gene: TRBJ1-6; v_gene: TRBV28; d_gene: -; CDR3aa: CASSLFLGRGNSPLHF; CDR3nt: TGTGCCAGCAGTTTATTTCTTGGGCGTGGTAATTCACCCCTCCACTTT
abundance: many; j_gene: TRBJ2-1; v_gene: TRBV4-3; d_gene: TRBD2; CDR3aa: CASSQEPGGRYNEQFF; CDR3nt: TGCGCCAGCAGCCAAGAGCCGGGAGGCCGTTACAATGAGCAGTTCTTC
abundance: -; j_gene: TRBJ2-5; v_gene: TRBV25-1; d_gene: TRBD1; CDR3aa: CASTPTTGSQETQYF; CDR3nt: TGTGCCAGCACACCGACGACAGGGTCACAAGAGACCCAGTACTTC
abundance: many; j_gene: TRBJ2-7; v_gene: TRBV6-1; d_gene: -; CDR3aa: CASSDYPGQDYEQYF; CDR3nt: TGTGCCAGCAGTGATTATCCGGGACAAGACTACGAGCAGTACTTC
abundance: -; j_gene: TRBJ2-1; v_gene: TRBV7-9; d_gene: -; CDR3aa: CASSLSGYLNEQFF; CDR3nt: TGTGCCAGCAGCCTTTCCGGGTACCTAAATGAGCAGTTCTTC
abundance: -; j_gene: TRBJ2-1; v_gene: TRBV15; d_gene: -; CDR3aa: CATSIKGLINEQFF; CDR3nt: TGTGCCACCAGCATAAAGGGACTGATCAATGAGCAGTTCTTC
abundance: few; j_gene: TRBJ1-3; v_gene: TRBV20-1; d_gene: -; CDR3aa: CSAPFVDPNTIYF; CDR3nt: TGCAGTGCTCCTTTTGTCGACCCAAACACCATATATTTT
abundance: few; j_gene: TRBJ2-2; v_gene: TRBV6-1; d_gene: -; CDR3aa: CASSTGRTGELFF; CDR3nt: TGTGCCAGCAGCACAGGGCGCACCGGGGAGCTGTTTTTT
abundance: many; j_gene: TRBJ2-1; v_gene: TRBV28; d_gene: -; CDR3aa: CASSLTRYNEQFF; CDR3nt: TGTGCCAGCAGTCTAACACGGTACAATGAGCAGTTCTTC
abundance: -; j_gene: TRBJ1-2; v_gene: TRBV18; d_gene: -; CDR3aa: CASSPAGLGYGYTF; CDR3nt: TGTGCCAGCTCACCAGCAGGGCTAGGCTATGGCTACACCTTC
abundance: few; j_gene: TRBJ2-3; v_gene: TRBV28; d_gene: -; CDR3aa: CASSGLDGDTQYF; CDR3nt: TGTGCCAGCAGTGGGCTAGACGGGGATACGCAGTATTTT
abundance: many; j_gene: TRBJ2-2; v_gene: TRBV6-2/TRBV6-3; d_gene: TRBD2; CDR3aa: CASRVASGWSGELFF; CDR3nt: TGTGCCAGCAGGGTGGCTAGCGGGTGGTCCGGGGAGCTGTTTTTT
abundance: many; j_gene: TRBJ2-7; v_gene: TRBV4-3; d_gene: -; CDR3aa: CASSQEATGSYEQYF; CDR3nt: TGCGCCAGCAGCCAAGAGGCGACAGGATCGTACGAGCAGTACTTC
abundance: few; j_gene: TRBJ2-1; v_gene: TRBV29-1; d_gene: TRBD2; CDR3aa: CSVESSGSSYNEQFF; CDR3nt: TGCAGCGTTGAATCTAGCGGGAGCTCCTACAATGAGCAGTTCTTC
abundance: few; j_gene: TRBJ2-1; v_gene: TRBV27; d_gene: TRBD2; CDR3aa: CASSLWGTKNNEQFF; CDR3nt: TGTGCCAGCAGTTTGTGGGGGACTAAAAACAATGAGCAGTTCTTC